Below are 31 T cell receptor beta chains sequenced from a single sample in a study of T cell repertoires in cytomegalovirus infection. TCRdb reanalysed the reads using MiXCR and keeps one entry per CDR3 protein. The sample contains roughly 230,000 distinct CDR3 sequences, 9% to 15% of which appear only once. The material sequenced was PBMCs. The receptor set was obtained from a human donor in good health (CMV status not recorded). Some clones in this sample may be carry-over from other donors' samples.

V and J are TRBV4-2 and TRBJ2-3; 8 bases map to TRBD1. The CDR3 is 16 residues long. The V gene end was trimmed by 4 bases and the J gene end by 11 bases; junction bases not matched to a gene: 17. Germline V lookup: CDR1 LGHNA, CDR2 YNFKEQ. For the CDR3, the DNA is TGTGCCAGCAGCCCTGGGGGACAGGCATCAGGGTGGGGGCAGTATTTT. Its translation is CASSPGGQASGWGQYF.

This clonotype was seen ten or more times. The chain carries TRBV28 and TRBJ2-2; D ambiguous. V shed 7 bases and J shed 5 bases, with 8 bases lying between them. Per the germline V gene, CDR1 is MDHEN and CDR2 is SYDVKM. CDR3 length equals 12 residues. DNA of the CDR3: TGTGCCAGCACCCCTGGGACCGGGGAGCTGTTTTTT. Protein product: CASTPGTGELFF.

A few counts support this clonotype. The chain couples TRBV29-1 to TRBJ1-5; TRBD1 agrees at 7 bases. CDR1 and CDR2 (germline): SQVTM, ANQGSEA. V was pared by 6 bases and J by 6 bases, with 8 bases of the junction left unmatched. This CDR3 is 13 amino acids long. This chain's CDR3 is CSVGQDRGQPQHF. The CDR3 nucleotides are TGCAGCGTCGGACAGGACCGGGGTCAGCCCCAGCATTTT.

At least ten counts were recorded for this clonotype. The rearrangement joins TRBV5-6 to TRBJ2-7, with D hard to call. Trimming left V 4 bases short and J 5 bases short, with 13 bases between. The germline gives CDR1 SGHDT, CDR2 YYEEEE. CDR3 length: 13 amino acids. Here the CDR3 reads CASSRVARDEQYF. CDR3 in DNA: TGTGCCAGCAGCCGGGTGGCAAGGGACGAGCAGTACTTC.

This clonotype was recorded at least ten times. The rearrangement joins TRBV7-8 to TRBJ2-7; 9 positions match TRBD1. The CDR3 is 17 amino acids. V gave up 5 bases and J gave up 0 bases; unmatched junction bases: 11. Germline V gene lookup returns CDR1 SGHVS and CDR2 FQNEAQ. The CDR3 loop reads CASSIAAGTGISYEQYF. CDR3 nucleotide sequence: TGTGCCAGCAGCATTGCCGCCGGGACAGGGATCTCCTACGAGCAGTACTTC.

This clonotype was recorded many times. The rearrangement links TRBV7-2 to TRBJ1-4; D possibly corresponds to TRBD1 (6 bases). Per the germline V gene, CDR1 is SGHTA and CDR2 is FQGNSA. This CDR3 contains 15 residues. The ends were cut back, 5 bases at V and 2 bases at J, with 12 bases in the middle. In nucleotides, the CDR3 is TGTGCCAGCAGCACACAGGGAGGGACTAATGAAAAACTGTTTTTT. This encodes CASSTQGGTNEKLFF.

V is TRBV29-1 and J is TRBJ2-2; tentatively, D is TRBD1 or TRBD2 (5 bases each). The CDR3 totals 14 residues. Between the trimmed V and J ends, which lost 4 bases and 0 bases, there was a span of 9 bases. Germline CDR1 reads SQVTM; CDR2 reads ANQGSEA. CDR3 nucleotide sequence: TGCAGCGTTGGTCGGGGACCGAACACCGGGGAGCTGTTTTTT. Its protein is CSVGRGPNTGELFF.

This clonotype was recorded only once. The chain employs TRBV7-9 and TRBJ2-5; a possible D gene is TRBD1 (5 bases). CDR3 size: 14 residues. The germline V gene has CDR1 SEHNR and CDR2 FQNEAQ (reference sequence). V was clipped by 5 bases and J by 3 bases, with 13 bases between them. The CDR3 DNA is TGTGCCAGCAGCCCCGAGGAAGGGGAAGAGACCCAGTACTTC. It encodes CASSPEEGEETQYF.

J is TRBJ1-2 and V is TRBV3-1; no clear D. V lost 2 bases and J lost 8, with 9 bases in between. Germline-derived CDR1 and CDR2 are LGHDT and YNNKEL (reference sequence). CDR3 length: 12 residues. The CDR3 here is CASSQSQYGYTF. For the CDR3, the DNA is TGTGCCAGCAGCCAATCGCAGTACGGCTACACCTTC. Combining the CDR3 with reference TRBV3-1 and TRBJ1-2 gives the whole variable domain DTAVSQTPKYLVTQMGNDKSIKCEQNLGHDTMYWYKQDSKKFLKIMFSYNNKELIINETVPNRFSPKSPDKAHLNLHINSLELGDSAVYFCASSQSQYGYTFGSGTRLTVV.

This clonotype was seen repeatedly, ten times or more. V and J are TRBV20-1 and TRBJ1-1, with D possibly matching TRBD1 (5 bases). The germline V gene encodes CDR1 DFQATT and CDR2 SNEGSKA (reference sequence). This CDR3 region has 16 residues. Trimming cost V 1 base and J 0 bases, with 15 bases left between them. In DNA, the CDR3 is TGCAGTGCTAGAGTGCCTGGGGGGGGGATGAACACTGAAGCTTTCTTT. Translating gives CSARVPGGGMNTEAFF.

In its sample, this clonotype was seen many times. The chain has TRBV2 and TRBJ2-7; 7 bases fit TRBD2. J was trimmed by 0 bases and V by 6 bases; bases with no gene match: 5. The germline CDR1 and CDR2 sequences are SNHLY and FYNNEI. CDR3 length: 14 amino acids. In DNA, the CDR3 is TGTGCCAGCAGGGCGGGGGTTAGCTCCTACGAGCAGTACTTC. It yields the protein CASRAGVSSYEQYF.

This clonotype was picked up many times. Since no conserved phenylalanine or tryptophan closes the CDR3, a read error is the likely cause. The DNA is omitted, as the CDR3 cannot be located on it reliably, and the CDR3 follows TCRdb's listing. The chain carries TRBV7-2 and TRBJ2-3; the tabulated D call, TRBD1, remains unverified against the DNA. The CDR3 is 13 residues long, ends included. The germline CDR1 and CDR2 sequences are SGHTA and FQGNSA. The CDR3 sequence: CASGPQRGGAPVM.

In this sample, this clonotype turned up many times. V gene TRBV7-2 combines with J gene TRBJ2-3; 10 nucleotides line up with TRBD1. J gave up 5 bases and V 5 bases, and 7 bases lay outside the gene matches. Looked up from germline, CDR1 is SGHTA and CDR2 is FQGNSA. The CDR3 sequence is 15 residues long. CDR3 nucleotide sequence: TGTGCCAGCAGCCCAGAGGGACAGGGGCGAGATACGCAGTATTTT. Protein product: CASSPEGQGRDTQYF.

CDR3 bases: TGTGCCAGTAGTGTGGCCAGGGGGTGGGAACCTGAAGCTTTCTTT. Its protein is CASSVARGWEPEAFF. The chain links TRBV19 to TRBJ1-1; TRBD1 aligns across 7 bases. Germline CDR1 and CDR2: LNHDA and SQIVND (reference sequence). V lost 5 bases, J lost 6 bases, and 12 bases stayed unmatched. This CDR3 region has 15 residues.

There are many counts of this clonotype. The chain is built from TRBV20-1 and TRBJ2-3; TRBD1 aligns across 7 bases. After removal of 0 bases from V and 1 base from J, the junction contained 13 bases not matched to a gene. The CDR3 is 18 amino acids. Looked up from germline, CDR1 is DFQATT and CDR2 is SNEGSKA (reference sequence). The CDR3 spells CSARDPRGSQAGTDTQYF. CDR3 sequence (DNA): TGCAGTGCTAGAGATCCCAGGGGGTCCCAGGCGGGCACAGATACGCAGTATTTT.

This clonotype was seen at least ten times. The chain has TRBV19 and TRBJ2-5; 8 nucleotides line up with TRBD1. CDR1 and CDR2 (germline): LNHDA, SQIVND (reference sequence). V lost 5 bases and J lost 5; bases outside the gene matches: 7. The CDR3 contains 14 residues. CDR3 region: CASSPGQGWETQYF. CDR3 in DNA: TGTGCCAGTAGTCCCGGACAGGGCTGGGAGACCCAGTACTTC.

This clonotype was recorded at least ten times. The chain carries TRBV6-6 and TRBJ2-7; 7 bases map to TRBD1. The germline CDR1 and CDR2 sequences are MNHNY and SVGAGI (reference sequence). The CDR3 is 12 amino acids. J gave up 5 bases and V 6 bases, and 4 bases lay outside the gene matches. The CDR3, as DNA: TGTGCCAGCAGCTACAGGGGAGACGAGCAGTACTTC. This encodes CASSYRGDEQYF.

The sample holds a few counts of this clonotype. The genes are TRBV29-1 and TRBJ2-1; 11 positions match TRBD2. V lost 2 bases to trimming and J lost 5 bases; unmatched junction nucleotides: 5. Germline V gene lookup returns CDR1 SQVTM and CDR2 ANQGSEA. CDR3 size: 15 residues. CDR3 sequence (DNA): TGCAGCGTTGAACAGGGACTAGCGGTTAACAATGAGCAGTTCTTC. Amino acid sequence: CSVEQGLAVNNEQFF.

This clonotype was found many times. The chain links TRBV7-2 to TRBJ1-4; D is perhaps TRBD1 (6 bases). CDR3 length equals 14 residues. The V gene's germline CDR1 is SGHTA and CDR2 FQGNSA. V shed 5 bases and J shed 7 bases, with 14 bases lying between them. This CDR3 is CASSPGHDFEKLFF. The CDR3 DNA is TGTGCCAGCAGCCCGGGACACGATTTTGAAAAACTGTTTTTT.

J is TRBJ1-1 and V is TRBV2; 8 nucleotides agree with TRBD1. From germline, CDR1 is SNHLY and CDR2 FYNNEI. With V trimmed by 6 bases and J by 5 bases, 11 bases remained unmatched. The CDR3 sequence is 15 residues long. For the CDR3, the DNA is TGTGCCAGCAGGATTCAGGGGGCTCAGGGGACTGAAGCTTTCTTT. It encodes CASRIQGAQGTEAFF.

The rearrangement joins TRBV5-5 to TRBJ1-1; D gene ambiguous. Trimming cost V 6 bases and J 3 bases, with 12 bases left between them. The CDR3 sequence is 13 residues long. Per germline, CDR1 SGHKS and CDR2 YYEKEE (reference sequence). The CDR3 bases are TGTGCCAGCATCCGAATGCAAGACACTGAAGCTTTCTTT. It codes for CASIRMQDTEAFF.

This clonotype was seen only a few times. The CDR3 loop reads CASSQGPSALNQPQHF. The DNA of the CDR3 is TGTGCCAGCAGTCAAGGGCCGAGTGCCCTAAATCAGCCCCAGCATTTT. The chain employs TRBV12-3 or TRBV12-4 and TRBJ1-5, with D unresolved. V lost 5 bases and J 4 bases, leaving 18 bases between the germline ends. CDR3 length: 16 residues.

A few counts support this clonotype. The chain joins TRBV7-3 to TRBJ2-2; 9 nucleotides align to TRBD1. The CDR3 spans 15 residues. With V trimmed by 7 bases and J by 5 bases, 8 bases remained unmatched. Germline CDR1 and CDR2: SGHTA and FQGTGA. CDR3 nucleotide sequence: TGTGCCAGCACGTCTAGGACAGGGGAGACCGGGGAGCTGTTTTTT. It yields the protein CASTSRTGETGELFF. The full variable domain, rest sourced from reference TRBV7-3 and TRBJ2-2, is GAGVSQTPSNKVTEKGKYVELRCDPISGHTALYWYRQSLGQGPEFLIYFQGTGAADDSGLPNDRFFAVRPEGSVSTLKIQRTERGDSAVYLCASTSRTGETGELFFGEGSRLTVL.

V and J are TRBV12-5 and TRBJ2-1, with D perhaps assigned TRBD1 or TRBD2 (5 bases each). The V end lost 0 bases, the J end lost 5 bases, and 14 bases lay between the germline ends. The CDR3 covers 16 residues. Germline V CDR1 and CDR2: LGHNT, FRNRAP. CDR3 bases: TGTGCTAGTGGTTTGGTGGTAACTAGGGGTAACAATGAGCAGTTCTTC. It codes for CASGLVVTRGNNEQFF.

This clonotype was detected ten times or more. The chain has TRBV6-5 and TRBJ2-1; 9 positions agree with TRBD1. After removal of 0 bases from V and 0 bases from J, the junction contained 0 bases not matched to a gene. The CDR3 extends over 16 amino acids. The germline CDR1 and CDR2 sequences are MNHEY and SVGAGI. Written as DNA, the CDR3 is TGTGCCAGCAGTTACTCGACAGGGGGCTCCTACAATGAGCAGTTCTTC. It specifies CASSYSTGGSYNEQFF.

In its sample, this clonotype was seen many times. The rearrangement uses TRBV7-2 and TRBJ1-1; D unresolved. Germline V lookup: CDR1 SGHTA, CDR2 FQGNSA. This CDR3 has 11 residues. The V end lost 4 bases, the J end lost 4 bases, and 4 bases lay between the germline ends. CDR3 residues: CASSSFTEAFF. The CDR3 bases are TGTGCCAGCAGCTCTTTCACTGAAGCTTTCTTT.

This clonotype was seen at least ten times. V and J are TRBV12-3 or TRBV12-4 and TRBJ2-7; tentative D call: TRBD1 (6 bases). The CDR3 runs to 12 residues. The ends were cut back, 6 bases at V and 3 bases at J, with 9 bases in the middle. The CDR3 bases are TGTGCCAGCAGACAGGGTCTCTACGAGCAGTACTTC. It encodes CASRQGLYEQYF.

This clonotype appeared a few times. The V gene is TRBV12-5, the J gene TRBJ1-5, with D possibly matching TRBD1 (6 bases). The CDR3 extends over 18 amino acids. Germline V CDR1 and CDR2: LGHNT, FRNRAP. V gave up 0 bases and J gave up 3 bases, with 18 bases separating them. Here the CDR3 DNA reads TGTGCTAGTGGTTTGGTCACCGACTTACAGGGACTCAATCAGCCCCAGCATTTT. It encodes CASGLVTDLQGLNQPQHF. Full variable domain (rest looked up from reference TRBV12-5 and TRBJ1-5): DARVTQTPRHKVTEMGQEVTMRCQPILGHNTVFWYRQTMMQGLELLAYFRNRAPLDDSGMPKDRFSAEMPDATLATLKIQPSEPRDSAVYFCASGLVTDLQGLNQPQHFGDGTRLSIL.

This rearrangement joins TRBV19 to TRBJ1-1, with a possible D match to TRBD1 (6 bases). Trimming pared 7 bases from V and 3 bases from J, leaving 15 bases between. This CDR3 contains 14 residues. CDR1 and CDR2 (germline): LNHDA, SQIVND (reference sequence). CDR3 sequence reads: CASTMRGRDTEAFF. CDR3 coding DNA: TGTGCCAGTACCATGCGGGGGCGGGACACTGAAGCTTTCTTT.

This clonotype was counted only a few times. J is TRBJ2-2 and V is TRBV30; 8 nucleotides align to TRBD2. The CDR3 runs 15 residues. Unmatched junction bases numbered 5, after V lost 0 bases and J lost 5 bases. In germline, CDR1 is GTSNPN, CDR2 SVGIG (reference sequence). CDR3 loop: CAWSVSGSETGELFF. DNA of the CDR3: TGTGCCTGGAGTGTAAGCGGGAGTGAGACCGGGGAGCTGTTTTTT.

This clonotype was seen at least ten times. The genes are TRBV7-2 and TRBJ2-1; tentative D call: TRBD2 (5 bases). This CDR3 spans 14 amino acids. Germline values: CDR1 SGHTA, CDR2 FQGNSA. V lost 2 bases to trimming and J lost 3 bases, with 8 bases between them. The chain's CDR3 is CASSLKTSYNEQFF. The CDR3 DNA follows: TGTGCCAGCAGCTTAAAAACTAGCTACAATGAGCAGTTCTTC.